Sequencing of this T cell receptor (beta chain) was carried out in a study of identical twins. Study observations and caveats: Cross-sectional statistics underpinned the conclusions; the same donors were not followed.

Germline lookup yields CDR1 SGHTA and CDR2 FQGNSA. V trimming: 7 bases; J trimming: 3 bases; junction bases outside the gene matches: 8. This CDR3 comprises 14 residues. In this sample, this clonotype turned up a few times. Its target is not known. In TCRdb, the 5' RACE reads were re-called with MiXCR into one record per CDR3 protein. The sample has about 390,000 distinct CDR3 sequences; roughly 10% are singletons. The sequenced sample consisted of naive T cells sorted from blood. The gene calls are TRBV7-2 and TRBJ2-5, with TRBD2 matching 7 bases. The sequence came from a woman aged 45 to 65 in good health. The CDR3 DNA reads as TGTGCCAGCAATCCGGGGGGACTCGAAGAGACCCAGTACTTC. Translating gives CASNPGGLEETQYF. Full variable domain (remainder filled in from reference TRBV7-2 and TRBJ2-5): GAGVSQSPSNKVTEKGKDVELRCDPISGHTALYWYRQSLGQGLEFLIYFQGNSAPDKSGLPSDRFSAERTGGSVSTLTIQRTQQEDSAVYLCASNPGGLEETQYFGPGTRLLVL.